These 13 T cell receptor beta chains originate from one sample sequenced in a study of blood T cell repertoires in COVID-19. TCRdb's table, derived via immunoSEQ multiplex PCR, lists solely in-frame clones and lacks some. The sample consists of fewer than 150,000 clones, over 70% of them appearing once. Sample: peripheral blood. The receptors originated from a man aged 45-65 years with acute or convalescent COVID-19.

This chain uses TRBV28 with TRBJ1-1, with 8 bases aligning to TRBD1. Germline V gene sequence: CDR1 MDHEN, CDR2 SYDVKM. There are 16 residues in the CDR3. The V segment lost 5 bases and the J segment 5 bases; nucleotides outside the gene matches: 13. DNA of the CDR3: TGTGCCAGCAGTCCCCTGATACAGGGGGTTTGGACTGAAGCTTTCTTT. Translation gives CASSPLIQGVWTEAFF. Variable domain in full (rest from reference TRBV28 and TRBJ1-1): DVKVTQSSRYLVKRTGEKVFLECVQDMDHENMFWYRQDPGLGLRLIYFSYDVKMKEKGDIPEGYSVSREKKERFSLILESASTNQTSMYLCASSPLIQGVWTEAFFGQGTRLTVV.

The CDR3 loop is CASRGGWISGFGYTF. The CDR3 DNA is TGTGCCAGCAGGGGCGGCTGGATTTCAGGGTTCGGCTACACCTTC. The V gene is TRBV6-5, the J gene TRBJ1-2, with D perhaps matching TRBD1 (5 bases). The germline V and J ends were trimmed by 6 bases and 8 bases, with 22 bases remaining between them. The CDR3 is 15 residues long. Per germline, CDR1 MNHEY and CDR2 SVGAGI.

Points on this clone: Other DNA sequences from this sample encode an identical CDR3 as well. The gene calls are TRBV18 and TRBJ1-5, with 8 bases aligning to TRBD1. The CDR3 is 15 amino acids. Germline lookup yields CDR1 KGHSH and CDR2 LQKENI. V was pared by 2 bases and J by 2 bases, with 2 bases of the junction left unmatched. Written as DNA, the CDR3 is TGTGCCAGCTCACCAGACAGGGGCGGCAATCAGCCCCAGCATTTT. Amino acids: CASSPDRGGNQPQHF.

The V gene is TRBV5-8, the J gene TRBJ2-3; possible D gene TRBD1, 6 bases. V lost 4 bases and J 6 bases, leaving 18 bases between the germline ends. Germline CDR1 is SGHTS and CDR2 is YDEGEE. The CDR3 contains 15 residues. The CDR3 reads CASSIQGTQADTQYF. The CDR3 bases are TGTGCCAGCAGCATACAGGGAACCCAGGCCGATACGCAGTATTTT.

The chain employs TRBV19 and TRBJ1-6, with 10 bases aligning to TRBD1. Germline V lookup: CDR1 LNHDA, CDR2 SQIVND (reference sequence). The CDR3 is 19 amino acids. V was pared by 7 bases and J by 0 bases, with 12 bases of the junction left unmatched. CDR3 sequence reads: CASKSGQGSLSSYNSPLHF. The CDR3 DNA reads TGTGCCAGTAAATCGGGACAGGGGTCCTTGAGCTCCTATAATTCACCCCTCCACTTT.

This clone occurred a few times. This chain connects TRBV28 to TRBJ1-2; possibly TRBD1 for D (6 bases). The ends were cut back, 5 bases at V and 2 bases at J, with 21 bases in the middle. Germline CDR1 reads MDHEN; CDR2 reads SYDVKM. This CDR3 contains 17 residues. CDR3 DNA sequence: TGTGCCAGCAGTCCCCGAGGCGTGGGGGCGAGGAACTATGGCTACACCTTC. Amino acids: CASSPRGVGARNYGYTF.

DNA for the CDR3: TGTGCCAGCAAGGCGGGCAACACAGATACGCAGTATTTT. Its translation: CASKAGNTDTQYF. The V and J genes are TRBV9 and TRBJ2-3, with D tentatively TRBD2 (5 bases). CDR3 size: 13 residues. Per germline, CDR1 SGDLS and CDR2 YYNGEE. The V end lost 6 bases, the J end lost 2 bases, and 10 bases lay between the germline ends.

The V and J genes are TRBV4-1 and TRBJ1-4; D unclear. CDR3 length: 17 amino acids. CDR1 is MGHRA and CDR2 is YSYEKL in the germline V gene. Trimming removed 3 bases at V and 5 bases at J, with 19 bases between. The CDR3 region has the DNA TGCGCCAGCAGCCAGGGCTTCCCTCAGGATGCGAATGAAAAACTGTTTTTT. This sequence encodes CASSQGFPQDANEKLFF.

The V and J genes are TRBV28 and TRBJ2-7, with TRBD1 matching over 8 bases. Germline assignment: CDR1 MDHEN and CDR2 SYDVKM. This CDR3 spans 14 amino acids. The ends lost 8 bases at V and 13 bases at J; junction bases unmatched: 19. CDR3 sequence reads: CASSQGTGLLRSYF. The CDR3 nucleotides read TGTGCCAGCTCTCAGGGGACAGGACTCCTACGGAGCTACTTC.

The chain couples TRBV4-2 to TRBJ1-3, with no clear D. Germline CDR1 and CDR2: LGHNA and YNFKEQ. V lost 3 bases to trimming and J lost 0 bases, with 9 bases between them. This CDR3 is built from 15 residues. The chain's CDR3 is CASSHSRASGNTIYF. The CDR3 nucleotides are TGTGCCAGCAGCCATTCGCGGGCCTCTGGAAACACCATATATTTT.

V gene TRBV6-5 combines with J gene TRBJ1-6, with D possibly matching TRBD1 (5 bases). Germline lookup yields CDR1 MNHEY and CDR2 SVGAGI. Trimming took 5 bases from V and 7 from J, leaving 9 bases between them. The CDR3 is made up of 13 amino acids. The CDR3 sequence: CASSRSGNSPLHF. In nucleotides, the CDR3 is TGTGCCAGCAGTCGCTCAGGGAATTCACCCCTCCACTTT.

The V and J genes are TRBV6-6 and TRBJ2-1, with 10 bases lining up with TRBD2. Germline V gene sequence: CDR1 MNHNY, CDR2 SVGAGI (reference sequence). The CDR3 loop spans 15 amino acids. V shed 6 bases, J shed 4 bases, and the junction held 6 bases outside the gene matches. DNA of the CDR3: TGTGCCAGCAGCCCTAGCGGGGGCCGGTACAATGAGCAGTTCTTC. Translating it yields CASSPSGGRYNEQFF.

The chain combines TRBV5-7 with TRBJ2-7; a possible D gene is TRBD1 (6 bases). TRBV5-7 is treated as an ORF (open reading frame) with a function not yet certain. This CDR3 is 16 amino acids long. Trimming removed 2 bases at V and 0 bases at J, with 15 bases between. CDR3 coding DNA: TGTGCCAGCAGCTTTAGAAGACAGGAGCACTCCTACGAGCAGTACTTC. This encodes CASSFRRQEHSYEQYF.